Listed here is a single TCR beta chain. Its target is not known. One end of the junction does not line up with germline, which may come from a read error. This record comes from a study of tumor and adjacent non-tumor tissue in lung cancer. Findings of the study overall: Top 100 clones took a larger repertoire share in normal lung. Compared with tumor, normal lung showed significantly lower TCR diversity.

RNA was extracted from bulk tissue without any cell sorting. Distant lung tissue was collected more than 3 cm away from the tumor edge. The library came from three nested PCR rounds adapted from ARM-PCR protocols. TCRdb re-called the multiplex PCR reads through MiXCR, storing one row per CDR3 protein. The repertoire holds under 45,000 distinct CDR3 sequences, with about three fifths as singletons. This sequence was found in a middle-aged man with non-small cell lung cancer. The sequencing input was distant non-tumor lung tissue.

CDR3 sequence: CASNQVWNTGELFF. The CDR3 coding sequence is TGCGCCAGCAACCAAGTGTGGAATACCGGGGAGCTGTTTTTT. The rearrangement joins TRBV4-1 to TRBJ2-2; D is uncertain. This CDR3 contains 14 residues. Germline V gene data show CDR1 as MGHRA and CDR2 as YSYEKL.